Below are 31 T cell receptor beta chains sequenced from a single sample in a study of beta chain features in type 1 diabetes. Since all of the isolated RNA was reverse transcribed, expressed TCRB transcripts were what got sequenced. Sequenced by immunoSEQ multiplex PCR; TCRdb stores in-frame clones only, minus some. The repertoire holds about 400,000 clones, with 10% to 15% as singletons. Findings and caveats of the study: TCRB CDR3s from Type 1 diabetes patients were moderately but significantly shorter in all four CD4+ subsets.

What these receptors recognize is not known. Material: naive CD4+ T cells from blood. The receptor source for this set is a woman aged 18-29 years with type 1 diabetes.

This clone was seen a handful of times. The chain is built from TRBV5-1 and TRBJ1-2; a weak D match, TRBD1 (6 bases). This CDR3 contains 13 residues. Trimming removed 3 bases at V and 8 bases at J, with 14 bases between. The germline V gene encodes CDR1 SGHRS and CDR2 YFSETQ. DNA for the CDR3: TGCGCCAGCAGCTCCACAGGGTCGGTCGGCTACACCTTC. Amino acids: CASSSTGSVGYTF.

The V call is TRBV11-3, the J call TRBJ1-2; 10 bases are shared with TRBD1. V lost 5 bases and J lost 4; bases outside the gene matches: 4. Germline CDR1 is SGHNT and CDR2 is YENEEA. This CDR3 has 14 residues. Here the CDR3 reads CASSLDRGSYGYTF. CDR3 sequence (DNA): TGTGCCAGCAGCCTGGACAGGGGGTCCTATGGCTACACCTTC.

About this clone: The sample has other DNA sequences that encode this CDR3 too. V gene TRBV28 combines with J gene TRBJ1-2; D possibly corresponds to TRBD1 (5 bases). Trimming cost V 2 bases and J 4 bases, with 5 bases left between them. Germline CDR1 reads MDHEN; CDR2 reads SYDVKM. This CDR3 spans 12 amino acids. CDR3 sequence reads: CASSLRGYGYTF. Here the CDR3 DNA reads TGTGCCAGCAGTTTAAGGGGCTATGGCTACACCTTC.

Comment on this clone: The same CDR3 arises from other DNA sequences in this sample as well. CDR3 loop: CASSPPGGDTEAFF. CDR3 nucleotides: TGTGCCAGCTCACCACCGGGAGGAGACACTGAAGCTTTCTTT. The V call is TRBV18, the J call TRBJ1-1; no reliable D call. Trimming left V 0 bases short and J 3 bases short, with 8 bases between. There are 14 residues in the CDR3. Germline assignment: CDR1 KGHSH and CDR2 LQKENI. The whole variable domain, remainder taken from reference TRBV18 and TRBJ1-1, is NAGVMQNPRHLVRRRGQEARLRCSPMKGHSHVYWYRQLPEEGLKFMVYLQKENIIDESGMPKERFSAEFPKEGPSILRIQQVVRGDSAAYFCASSPPGGDTEAFFGQGTRLTVV.

The chain combines TRBV7-9 with TRBJ1-1, with a tentative D call TRBD1 (5 bases). The CDR3 is 13 residues long. The V and J ends lost 10 bases and 0 bases respectively, with 12 bases between them. The germline V gene has CDR1 SEHNR and CDR2 FQNEAQ (reference sequence). DNA for the CDR3: TGTGCCACCGGCCGACAGATGAACACTGAAGCTTTCTTT. Translation gives CATGRQMNTEAFF.

The V gene is TRBV2, the J gene TRBJ2-3; 13 bases align to TRBD2. V lost 6 bases, J lost 1 base, and 4 bases stayed unmatched. The CDR3 consists of 16 residues. Per the germline V gene, CDR1 is SNHLY and CDR2 is FYNNEI. CDR3 nucleotide sequence: TGTGCCAGCAGACCCGGACTAGCGGGGGGCACAGATACGCAGTATTTT. This translates into CASRPGLAGGTDTQYF.

The genes are TRBV9 and TRBJ2-3; 9 bases align to TRBD2. The germline V gene has CDR1 SGDLS and CDR2 YYNGEE. V lost 3 bases to trimming and J lost 1 base; unmatched junction nucleotides: 6. The CDR3 has 16 residues. Here the CDR3 reads CASSGREGGRTDTQYF. For the CDR3, the DNA is TGTGCCAGCAGCGGGCGGGAGGGGGGCCGCACAGATACGCAGTATTTT.

The chain employs TRBV29-1 and TRBJ1-2, with D tentatively TRBD1 (6 bases). This CDR3 has 15 amino acids. The V gene's germline CDR1 is SQVTM and CDR2 ANQGSEA. Trimming stripped 5 bases from V and 6 bases from J, with 22 bases between. The CDR3 is CSVYTLGGPLDGYTF. DNA of the CDR3: TGCAGCGTTTACACTTTGGGGGGGCCGTTGGATGGCTACACCTTC.

The V gene is TRBV18, the J gene TRBJ2-7; TRBD1 might be the D (6 bases). The CDR3 is 15 amino acids. Germline V CDR1 and CDR2: KGHSH, LQKENI. Trimming cost V 3 bases and J 0 bases, with 12 bases left between them. CDR3 sequence reads: CASSPTGKSSYEQYF. CDR3 bases: TGTGCCAGCTCACCTACAGGGAAAAGCTCCTACGAGCAGTACTTC.

There are a few counts of this clone. The chain is built from TRBV9 and TRBJ2-1; TRBD2 might be the D (6 bases). The CDR3 length is 15 residues. Germline lookup yields CDR1 SGDLS and CDR2 YYNGEE. The V end was cut by 6 bases, the J end by 0 bases, with 13 bases between. The CDR3, as DNA: TGTGCCAGCACCCGCCCCGGGAGCTCCTACAATGAGCAGTTCTTC. Translating it yields CASTRPGSSYNEQFF.

This clone was seen a handful of times. The chain carries TRBV6-5 and TRBJ2-5; TRBD1 is a possible D gene (5 bases). The length of the CDR3 is 16 residues. The V and J ends lost 0 bases and 3 bases respectively, with 14 bases between them. Germline V gene data show CDR1 as MNHEY and CDR2 as SVGAGI. Written as DNA, the CDR3 is TGTGCCAGCAGTTACTCGATCGCAGGGTTGGAAGAGACCCAGTACTTC. Encoded protein: CASSYSIAGLEETQYF.

The table lists this clone with a few counts. The chain joins TRBV4-1 to TRBJ2-3; D remains ambiguous. Germline V gene lookup returns CDR1 MGHRA and CDR2 YSYEKL. V was cut by 3 bases and J by 2 bases, with 3 bases left in between. This CDR3 region has 12 residues. The DNA of the CDR3 is TGCGCCAGCAGCCACCACACAGATACGCAGTATTTT. This translates into CASSHHTDTQYF.

This clone came up a few times. This chain's CDR3 is CASSRAGTGIHEQYF. The CDR3 DNA reads TGTGCCAGCAGTCGGGCCGGGACAGGGATACACGAGCAGTACTTC. V gene TRBV28 combines with J gene TRBJ2-7; 9 nucleotides agree with TRBD1. The CDR3 has 15 amino acids. V trimming: 5 bases; J trimming: 5 bases; junction bases outside the gene matches: 10. The germline CDR1 and CDR2 sequences are MDHEN and SYDVKM.

This clone was seen more than once but under ten times. The gene calls are TRBV4-2 and TRBJ2-1, with 8 bases lining up with TRBD2. The CDR3 covers 16 residues. Trimming at V came to 2 bases and at J to 9 bases, leaving 12 bases not matched to a gene. Germline CDR1 and CDR2: LGHNA and YNFKEQ. The CDR3 is CASSQPSGTRIIEQFF. CDR3 nucleotide sequence: TGTGCCAGCAGCCAACCCTCCGGGACTAGGATCATTGAGCAGTTCTTC.

This clone occurred a few times. CDR3 in amino acids: CASSREGHQSSYNEQFF. For the CDR3, the DNA is TGCGCCAGCAGTAGAGAGGGACACCAAAGCTCCTACAATGAGCAGTTCTTC. This sequence joins TRBV5-1 and TRBJ2-1; a possible D gene is TRBD1 (6 bases). The germline V gene has CDR1 SGHRS and CDR2 YFSETQ. CDR3 length equals 17 residues. V lost 5 bases, J lost 0 bases, and 18 bases lay in between.

The chain is built from TRBV9 and TRBJ1-2, with 8 bases identical to TRBD1. Unmatched junction bases numbered 12, after V lost 3 bases and J lost 5 bases. Germline V CDR1 and CDR2: SGDLS, YYNGEE. The CDR3 is 16 amino acids. CDR3: CASSGITRGTGYGYTF. The DNA of the CDR3 is TGTGCCAGCAGCGGGATAACGAGGGGGACAGGTTATGGCTACACCTTC. The full variable domain, in which reference TRBV9 and TRBJ1-2 provide the parts outside the CDR3, is DSGVTQTPKHLITATGQRVTLRCSPRSGDLSVYWYQQSLDQGLQFLIQYYNGEERAKGNILERFSAQQFPDLHSELNLSSLELGDSALYFCASSGITRGTGYGYTFGSGTRLTVV.

This clone has only a few counts. The chain links TRBV9 to TRBJ1-1; possible D gene TRBD1, 6 bases. Trimming stripped 2 bases from V and 4 bases from J, with 15 bases between. The CDR3 is 15 residues long. Germline V CDR1 and CDR2: SGDLS, YYNGEE. CDR3 loop: CASSVQRQALTEAFF. The CDR3 DNA reads TGTGCCAGCAGCGTTCAAAGACAGGCGCTCACTGAAGCTTTCTTT.

This clone was seen only a few times. V gene TRBV29-1 combines with J gene TRBJ2-1; 7 nucleotides agree with TRBD2. The J segment lost 8 bases and the V segment lost 6 bases, leaving 7 bases of the junction unmatched. Germline CDR1 reads SQVTM; CDR2 reads ANQGSEA. The CDR3 spans 12 residues. The CDR3 loop is CSVGRGSHEQFF. In DNA, the CDR3 is TGCAGCGTGGGCCGCGGGAGCCATGAGCAGTTCTTC.

The genes are TRBV9 and TRBJ2-3; tentative D call: TRBD1 (5 bases). CDR3 length: 16 residues. The germline gives CDR1 SGDLS, CDR2 YYNGEE. Trimming cost V 0 bases and J 1 base, with 12 bases left between them. The CDR3 sequence is CASSVVGVGGTDTQYF. The CDR3 DNA reads as TGTGCCAGCAGCGTAGTAGGGGTCGGAGGCACAGATACGCAGTATTTT. The full variable domain, with the rest looked up from reference TRBV9 and TRBJ2-3, is DSGVTQTPKHLITATGQRVTLRCSPRSGDLSVYWYQQSLDQGLQFLIQYYNGEERAKGNILERFSAQQFPDLHSELNLSSLELGDSALYFCASSVVGVGGTDTQYFGPGTRLTVL.

This clone was seen only a few times. The chain has TRBV5-4 and TRBJ2-5; perhaps TRBD2 as D (6 bases). Trimming left V 7 bases short and J 1 base short, with 14 bases between. Germline V gene lookup returns CDR1 SGHNT and CDR2 YYREEE (reference sequence). The CDR3 loop spans 14 amino acids. The CDR3 spells CASGNIAAQETQYF. CDR3 DNA: TGTGCCAGCGGCAACATAGCGGCCCAAGAGACCCAGTACTTC.

This chain connects TRBV28 to TRBJ2-5; 8 nucleotides agree with TRBD2. The length of the CDR3 is 13 residues. After removal of 10 bases from V and 5 bases from J, the junction contained 9 bases not matched to a gene. Germline lookup yields CDR1 MDHEN and CDR2 SYDVKM. The CDR3 here is CATRGGRWETQYF. The CDR3 nucleotides are TGTGCCACCCGGGGGGGGAGGTGGGAGACCCAGTACTTC.

The rearrangement links TRBV18 to TRBJ1-1; the D is unclear. The CDR3 contains 12 residues. Germline-derived CDR1 and CDR2 are KGHSH and LQKENI. The V end was cut by 1 base, the J end by 7 bases, with 7 bases between. In DNA, the CDR3 is TGTGCCAGCTCACCACGAGGAGGTGAAGCTTTCTTT. It yields the protein CASSPRGGEAFF.

The chain joins TRBV6-5 to TRBJ2-7; possible D gene TRBD2, 7 bases. The CDR3 is 16 amino acids. Trimming removed 0 bases at V and 1 base at J, with 13 bases between. Looked up from germline, CDR1 is MNHEY and CDR2 is SVGAGI. In DNA, the CDR3 is TGTGCCAGCAGTTACTCGAGGGGGGGGGATTCCTACGAGCAGTACTTC. Translated: CASSYSRGGDSYEQYF.

This clone turned up a few times. V and J are TRBV6-5 and TRBJ1-2; D may be TRBD1 (5 bases). CDR1 and CDR2 from the germline V gene are MNHEY and SVGAGI. This CDR3 has 14 amino acids. Trimming removed 0 bases at V and 2 bases at J, with 7 bases between. Here the CDR3 reads CASSYSSGNYGYTF. In nucleotides, the CDR3 is TGTGCCAGCAGTTACTCATCAGGGAACTATGGCTACACCTTC.

The V call is TRBV12-5, the J call TRBJ1-6; D may be TRBD1 (5 bases). Germline V gives CDR1 LGHNT, CDR2 FRNRAP. CDR3 length: 12 residues. The CDR3 loop is CKDRGDNSPLHF. For the CDR3, the DNA is TGTAAAGACAGAGGAGATAATTCACCCCTCCACTTT. Combining the CDR3 with reference TRBV12-5 and TRBJ1-6 gives the whole variable domain DARVTQTPRHKVTEMGQEVTMRCQPILGHNTVFWYRQTMMQGLELLAYFRNRAPLDDSGMPKDRFSAEMPDATLATLKIQPSEPRDSAVYFCKDRGDNSPLHFGNGTRLTVT.

The chain joins TRBV2 to TRBJ2-1; TRBD2 matches at 9 bases. The germline gives CDR1 SNHLY, CDR2 FYNNEI. The CDR3 extends over 15 amino acids. V was clipped by 5 bases and J by 0 bases; unmatched bases: 2. The CDR3 DNA sequence: TGTGCCAGCAGTCCGACTAGCGGCTCCTACAATGAGCAGTTCTTC. Residues: CASSPTSGSYNEQFF.

V gene TRBV18 combines with J gene TRBJ1-4; 9 nucleotides align to TRBD1. Germline CDR1 and CDR2: KGHSH and LQKENI. The CDR3 runs to 16 residues. V was clipped by 3 bases and J by 8 bases; unmatched bases: 10. The CDR3 spells CASSPNMGQGGEKLFF. The CDR3 DNA follows: TGTGCCAGCTCACCTAATATGGGACAGGGAGGCGAAAAACTGTTTTTT.

The chain has TRBV10-3 and TRBJ2-1, with D hard to call. The CDR3 runs to 14 residues. V shed 0 bases and J shed 8 bases, with 11 bases lying between them. Germline loops: CDR1 ENHRY, CDR2 SYGVKD. The CDR3 sequence is CAISESSTNHEQFF. CDR3 in DNA: TGTGCCATCAGTGAGTCGAGTACTAACCATGAGCAGTTCTTC.

This clone was seen a few times. The chain couples TRBV19 to TRBJ2-1; D unclear. V lost 5 bases to trimming and J lost 7 bases, with 12 bases between them. Germline V lookup: CDR1 LNHDA, CDR2 SQIVND (reference sequence). The CDR3 runs 13 residues. The CDR3, as DNA: TGTGCCAGTAGTCAACCCGGTATGAATGAGCAGTTCTTC. It is translated as CASSQPGMNEQFF.

About this clone: The junction and the germline gene differ at one end; a read error may be behind it. The V call is TRBV7-7, the J call TRBJ2-3; 10 bases line up with TRBD1. The CDR3 consists of 15 residues. Germline CDR1 SSHAT, CDR2 FNYEAQ (reference sequence). The CDR3 bases are TGTGCTAGCAGCTTAGGGACAGGGGTTGGAGATACGCAGTATTTT. Amino acid sequence: CASSLGTGVGDTQYF. The full variable domain, its missing parts supplied by reference TRBV7-7 and TRBJ2-3, is GAGVSQSPRYKVTKRGQDVTLRCDPISSHATLYWYQQALGQGPEFLTYFNYEAQPDKSGLPSDRFSAERPEGSISTLTIQRTEQRDSAMYRCASSLGTGVGDTQYFGPGTRLTVL.

This clone was counted a few times. The gene calls are TRBV18 and TRBJ2-1; no firm D call. Looked up from germline, CDR1 is KGHSH and CDR2 is LQKENI. Trimming cost V 6 bases and J 0 bases, with 9 bases left between them. The length of the CDR3 is 14 residues. CDR3: CASSPPSSYNEQFF. Here the CDR3 DNA reads TGTGCCAGCTCCCCCCCGAGCTCCTACAATGAGCAGTTCTTC.